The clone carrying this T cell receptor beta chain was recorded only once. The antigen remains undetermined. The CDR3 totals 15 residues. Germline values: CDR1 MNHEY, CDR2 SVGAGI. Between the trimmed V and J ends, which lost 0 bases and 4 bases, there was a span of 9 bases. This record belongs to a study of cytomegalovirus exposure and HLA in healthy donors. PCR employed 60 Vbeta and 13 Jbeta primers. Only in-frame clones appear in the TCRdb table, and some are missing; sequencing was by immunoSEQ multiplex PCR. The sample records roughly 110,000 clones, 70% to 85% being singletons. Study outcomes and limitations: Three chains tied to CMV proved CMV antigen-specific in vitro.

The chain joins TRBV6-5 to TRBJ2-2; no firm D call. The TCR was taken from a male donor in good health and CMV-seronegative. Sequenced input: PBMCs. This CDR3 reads CASSYSTLFTGELFF. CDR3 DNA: TGTGCCAGCAGTTACTCGACTCTCTTCACCGGGGAGCTGTTTTTT.